This note documents a single T cell receptor beta chain sequence. In the authors' methods: Amplification of reference gene primers provided the estimated nucleated cell counts. Profiling relied on immunoSEQ multiplex PCR, and the TCRdb table lists in-frame clones only, not all of them. The V and J calls and clone size were taken over from that table, and D and trimming were inferred from the DNA. The repertoire holds about 98,000 clones, with 60% to 80% as singletons. The data are from a study of blood T cell repertoires in COVID-19. Study-wide context: Researchers got acute and convalescent COVID-19 samples from the United States, Italy and Spain. From T cells, B-cell-depleted T cells, or PBMCs came the material, which was cDNA or gDNA.

CDR3 length: 16 amino acids. Germline V gene lookup returns CDR1 LNHDA and CDR2 SQIVND (reference sequence). Trimming took 7 bases from V and 5 from J, leaving 24 bases between them. Sequencing input: peripheral blood. This clonotype originated in a man between 60 and 70 years old with active or convalescent COVID-19. The V gene is TRBV19, the J gene TRBJ2-7, with D possibly matching TRBD2 (6 bases). This CDR3 reads CASTPSGRGSMNEQYF. The CDR3 DNA is TGTGCCAGTACCCCTTCGGGGCGGGGCTCTATGAACGAGCAGTACTTC. The variable domain in full, completed from reference TRBV19 and TRBJ2-7, reads DGGITQSPKYLFRKEGQNVTLSCEQNLNHDAMYWYRQDPGQGLRLIYYSQIVNDFQKGDIAEGYSVSREKKESFPLTVTSAQKNPTAFYLCASTPSGRGSMNEQYFGPGTRLTVT.